This is a list of T cell receptor beta chains from one sample in a study of T cell changes during pregnancy in multiple sclerosis. Sequenced by immunoSEQ multiplex PCR; TCRdb stores in-frame clones only, minus some. Among about 34,000 clones listed, about 87% were seen once. This specimen was CD8+ T cells from peripheral blood mononuclear cells, taken in the third trimester of pregnancy. Every receptor here comes from a female donor with multiple sclerosis, enrolled in a pregnancy study. Each CDR3 is given with its conserved first and last residue. Fields, in order: clone size, D gene, V gene, J gene, CDR3 DNA, CDR3 protein. D genes are given only for firm matches. Clone size is stated in some rows and not others, as once, few, many or a class when expanded.

clone size: -
D gene: -
V gene: TRBV5-4
J gene: TRBJ2-5
CDR3 DNA: TGTGCCAGCAGCTTTGGGATCGACAGGCTGGGAGAGACCCAGTACTTC
CDR3 protein: CASSFGIDRLGETQYF

clone size: once
D gene: -
V gene: TRBV6-1
J gene: TRBJ1-6
CDR3 DNA: TGTGCCAGCAACACGGGAAGTTATAATTCACCCCTCCACTTT
CDR3 protein: CASNTGSYNSPLHF

clone size: -
D gene: TRBD2
V gene: TRBV7-2
J gene: TRBJ2-7
CDR3 DNA: TGTGCCAGCAGCTGGGCTAGCGGGGATACCTACGAGCAGTACTTC
CDR3 protein: CASSWASGDTYEQYF

clone size: -
D gene: -
V gene: TRBV9
J gene: TRBJ2-1
CDR3 DNA: TGTGCCAGCAGCGTAGATTCGAGGCCGACCTACAATGAGCAGTTCTTC
CDR3 protein: CASSVDSRPTYNEQFF

clone size: -
D gene: TRBD1
V gene: TRBV5-5
J gene: TRBJ1-1
CDR3 DNA: TGTGCCAGCAGTGTACAGGGGCACACTGAAGCTTTCTTT
CDR3 protein: CASSVQGHTEAFF

clone size: -
D gene: TRBD1
V gene: TRBV9
J gene: TRBJ2-7
CDR3 DNA: TGTGCCAGCAGCGTCGGGACAGCTTCCTACGAGCAGTACTTC
CDR3 protein: CASSVGTASYEQYF

clone size: few
D gene: TRBD1
V gene: TRBV7-9
J gene: TRBJ2-7
CDR3 DNA: TGTGCCAGCAGCTTCCTACAGGGGAAACACGAGCAGTACTTC
CDR3 protein: CASSFLQGKHEQYF

clone size: -
D gene: TRBD1
V gene: TRBV27
J gene: TRBJ2-1
CDR3 DNA: TGTGCCAGCAGTCCCCTACAGGGGTGGTTTGATGAGCAGTTCTTC
CDR3 protein: CASSPLQGWFDEQFF

clone size: -
D gene: TRBD1
V gene: TRBV27
J gene: TRBJ2-2
CDR3 DNA: TGTGCCAGCAGCCCGAACCCGGACAGGGCCACCGGGGAGCTGTTTTTT
CDR3 protein: CASSPNPDRATGELFF

clone size: -
D gene: TRBD2
V gene: TRBV9
J gene: TRBJ2-3
CDR3 DNA: TGTGCCAGCAACCGGGGGGGCACAGATACGCAGTATTTT
CDR3 protein: CASNRGGTDTQYF

clone size: -
D gene: TRBD1
V gene: TRBV27
J gene: TRBJ1-2
CDR3 DNA: TGTGCCAGCAGTGGGGGACAGCCATCCTATGGCTACACCTTC
CDR3 protein: CASSGGQPSYGYTF

clone size: -
D gene: TRBD1
V gene: TRBV7-3
J gene: TRBJ2-3
CDR3 DNA: TGTGCCAGCAGTTCGACAGGGGGAGGTACAGATACGCAGTATTTT
CDR3 protein: CASSSTGGGTDTQYF

clone size: -
D gene: -
V gene: TRBV9
J gene: TRBJ2-7
CDR3 DNA: TGTGCCAGCAGCCCGTACGTCAGGGACGAGCAGTACTTC
CDR3 protein: CASSPYVRDEQYF

clone size: -
D gene: -
V gene: TRBV18
J gene: TRBJ2-5
CDR3 DNA: TGTGCCAGCTCAGCACCGGGCGGGGATGGCGAGACCCAGTACTTC
CDR3 protein: CASSAPGGDGETQYF

clone size: -
D gene: -
V gene: TRBV5-4
J gene: TRBJ2-5
CDR3 DNA: TGTGCCAGCAGCGTTGAGAGGGAGACCCAGTACTTC
CDR3 protein: CASSVERETQYF

clone size: -
D gene: -
V gene: TRBV23-1
J gene: TRBJ1-2
CDR3 DNA: TGCGCCAGCAGTATTCGGTCAGGAGGCTACACCTTC
CDR3 protein: CASSIRSGGYTF

clone size: -
D gene: -
V gene: TRBV6-5
J gene: TRBJ2-1
CDR3 DNA: TGTGCCAGCAGTTACGGAGGAGGACAGCCCCGGTTCTTC
CDR3 protein: CASSYGGGQPRFF

clone size: -
D gene: -
V gene: TRBV5-4
J gene: TRBJ2-1
CDR3 DNA: TGTGCCAGCAGCTTGGCCTCCGGGAGCAATGAGCAGTTCTTC
CDR3 protein: CASSLASGSNEQFF

clone size: -
D gene: TRBD1
V gene: TRBV7-9
J gene: TRBJ1-6
CDR3 DNA: TGTGCCAGCAGCTCAGGACAGGGGGCTATGATTTCACCCCTCCACTTT
CDR3 protein: CASSSGQGAMISPLHF

clone size: -
D gene: -
V gene: TRBV21-1
J gene: TRBJ1-1
CDR3 DNA: TGTGCCAGCAGCCTCCGGCGGACCTTTCCAGGGAGGGGGAACACTGAAGCTTTCTTT
CDR3 protein: CASSLRRTFPGRGNTEAFF

clone size: -
D gene: -
V gene: TRBV4-1
J gene: TRBJ2-2
CDR3 DNA: TGCGCCAGCAGCCAAGGCGGTACCGGGGAGCTGTTTTTT
CDR3 protein: CASSQGGTGELFF

clone size: -
D gene: -
V gene: TRBV4-1
J gene: TRBJ1-5
CDR3 DNA: TGCGCCAGCAGCCAACCAGACATTAGCAATCAGCCCCAGCATTTT
CDR3 protein: CASSQPDISNQPQHF

clone size: few
D gene: TRBD1
V gene: TRBV19
J gene: TRBJ1-1
CDR3 DNA: TGTGCCAGTAGTAATACAGGGGATGGAGCTTTCTTT
CDR3 protein: CASSNTGDGAFF

clone size: -
D gene: -
V gene: TRBV11-2
J gene: TRBJ2-1
CDR3 DNA: TGTGCCAGCAGCTTAGGTCCGCCTCGACTGGGGCACAATGAGCAGTTCTTC
CDR3 protein: CASSLGPPRLGHNEQFF

clone size: -
D gene: -
V gene: TRBV9
J gene: TRBJ1-1
CDR3 DNA: TGTGCCAGCAGCTTTGGGCTCAGCACTGAAGCTTTCTTT
CDR3 protein: CASSFGLSTEAFF

clone size: -
D gene: TRBD1
V gene: TRBV19
J gene: TRBJ2-5
CDR3 DNA: TGTGCCAGTAGTACCGGGACAGGGGAAGAGACCCAGTACTTC
CDR3 protein: CASSTGTGEETQYF

clone size: few
D gene: -
V gene: TRBV4-3
J gene: TRBJ2-1
CDR3 DNA: TGCGCCAGCAGCCAAGATTCGTCCGAGGTGGCCTACAATGAGCAGTTCTTC
CDR3 protein: CASSQDSSEVAYNEQFF

clone size: -
D gene: -
V gene: TRBV7-9
J gene: TRBJ1-3
CDR3 DNA: TGTGCCAGCAGCTCTATCTACGGTAACACCATATATTTT
CDR3 protein: CASSSIYGNTIYF

clone size: -
D gene: -
V gene: TRBV7-9
J gene: TRBJ1-2
CDR3 DNA: TGCTTGGGCGGGGGCTACACCTTC
CDR3 protein: CLGGGYTF

clone size: -
D gene: TRBD1
V gene: TRBV7-9
J gene: TRBJ1-1
CDR3 DNA: TGTGCCAGCAGCCCCCGGGGGACAGGGGGTGGCACTGAAGCTTTCTTT
CDR3 protein: CASSPRGTGGGTEAFF

clone size: -
D gene: TRBD1
V gene: TRBV13
J gene: TRBJ2-4
CDR3 DNA: TGTGCCAGCAGCCCCGACAGGGGAAACATTCAGTACTTC
CDR3 protein: CASSPDRGNIQYF

clone size: -
D gene: TRBD2
V gene: TRBV7-9
J gene: TRBJ2-3
CDR3 DNA: TGTGCCAGCAGCTCCTCGAGGGACTACCCAGATACGCAGTATTTT
CDR3 protein: CASSSSRDYPDTQYF

clone size: -
D gene: TRBD1
V gene: TRBV9
J gene: TRBJ2-5
CDR3 DNA: TGTGCCAGCAGCCGCGACAGGGGGCGCGGGGAGACCCAGTACTTC
CDR3 protein: CASSRDRGRGETQYF

clone size: once
D gene: -
V gene: TRBV7-6
J gene: TRBJ1-5
CDR3 DNA: TGTGCCAGCAGCCTGGAACAGGGTAATCAGCCCCAGCATTTT
CDR3 protein: CASSLEQGNQPQHF

clone size: -
D gene: -
V gene: TRBV7-2
J gene: TRBJ2-3
CDR3 DNA: TGTGCCAGCAGCTTGCCAGGGGCCTACCACACAGATACGCAGTATTTT
CDR3 protein: CASSLPGAYHTDTQYF

clone size: -
D gene: -
V gene: TRBV6-6
J gene: TRBJ1-5
CDR3 DNA: TGTGCCAGCTCTGGGCAGCTCAATCAGCCCCAGCATTTT
CDR3 protein: CASSGQLNQPQHF

clone size: -
D gene: TRBD1
V gene: TRBV5-6
J gene: TRBJ2-5
CDR3 DNA: TGTGCCAGCACCCAAAGACAGGGGGTGCAGACCCAGTACTTC
CDR3 protein: CASTQRQGVQTQYF

clone size: -
D gene: TRBD2
V gene: TRBV20-1
J gene: TRBJ2-5
CDR3 DNA: TGCAGTGCTAGGGGGGGGGAGACCCAGTACTTC
CDR3 protein: CSARGGETQYF

clone size: -
D gene: -
V gene: TRBV21-1
J gene: TRBJ2-3
CDR3 DNA: TGTGCCAGCATCCCTAGCGGGGGTCGCACAGATACGCAGTATTTT
CDR3 protein: CASIPSGGRTDTQYF

clone size: -
D gene: TRBD1
V gene: TRBV19
J gene: TRBJ2-7
CDR3 DNA: TGTGCCAGTAGTATAGGCACCGGGACAGGGGGCTCTATCGAGCAGTACTTC
CDR3 protein: CASSIGTGTGGSIEQYF

clone size: -
D gene: TRBD1
V gene: TRBV4-3
J gene: TRBJ1-2
CDR3 DNA: TGCGCCAGCAGCCAAGCCATCGGGACAGGGAATTTTTATGGCTACACCTTC
CDR3 protein: CASSQAIGTGNFYGYTF